This TCR beta chain was observed in a study of patients and donors after allogeneic stem cell transplantation. V gave up 0 bases and J gave up 8 bases; unmatched junction bases: 3. CDR1 and CDR2 from the germline V gene are MNHEY and SVGAGI. This CDR3 comprises 15 residues. TCRdb analysed the RT-PCR reads with MiXCR anew, one entry per CDR3 protein. The sample consists of 150,000 to 200,000 distinct CDR3 sequences, 30% of them appearing once. Sequencing used blood, either unsorted or a sorted T cell fraction (not recorded which). The clonotype comes from a human donor who was either an allogeneic HSCT recipient or a stem cell or donor lymphocyte infusion donor (not recorded which). It is not recorded whose cells these are; they may come from a transplant donor. The V gene is TRBV6-5, the J gene TRBJ2-1, with 11 nucleotides matching TRBD2. DNA of the CDR3: TGTGCCAGCAGTTACTCGACTAGCGGGATCGATGAGCAGTTCTTC. This codes for CASSYSTSGIDEQFF.